These 2 T cell receptor beta chains originate from one sample sequenced in a study of blood T cell repertoires in COVID-19. TCRdb's table, derived via immunoSEQ multiplex PCR, lists solely in-frame clones and lacks some. The sample lists fewer than 250,000 clones, about 83% occurring once. The sequenced sample was PBMCs or T cells enriched from blood (not recorded which). The receptors derive from a woman aged 40 to 50 who had been exposed to COVID-19.

The rearrangement links TRBV4-1 to TRBJ1-5; D is uncertain. The CDR3 covers 16 residues. From germline, CDR1 is MGHRA and CDR2 YSYEKL. The V end lost 1 base, the J end lost 3 bases, and 13 bases lay between the germline ends. The CDR3 spells CASSQVGRMNNQPQHF. The CDR3 DNA reads as TGCGCCAGCAGCCAAGTTGGGCGCATGAACAATCAGCCCCAGCATTTT.

V is TRBV18 and J is TRBJ2-3; D is possibly TRBD2 (5 bases). The V and J ends lost 2 bases and 1 base respectively, with 13 bases between them. The CDR3 extends over 16 amino acids. Germline lookup yields CDR1 KGHSH and CDR2 LQKENI. The CDR3 DNA reads TGTGCCAGCTCACCAGCTTCCCGGCGGGGCACAGATACGCAGTATTTT. Residues: CASSPASRRGTDTQYF. Filled out from reference TRBV18 and TRBJ2-3, the complete variable domain reads NAGVMQNPRHLVRRRGQEARLRCSPMKGHSHVYWYRQLPEEGLKFMVYLQKENIIDESGMPKERFSAEFPKEGPSILRIQQVVRGDSAAYFCASSPASRRGTDTQYFGPGTRLTVL.